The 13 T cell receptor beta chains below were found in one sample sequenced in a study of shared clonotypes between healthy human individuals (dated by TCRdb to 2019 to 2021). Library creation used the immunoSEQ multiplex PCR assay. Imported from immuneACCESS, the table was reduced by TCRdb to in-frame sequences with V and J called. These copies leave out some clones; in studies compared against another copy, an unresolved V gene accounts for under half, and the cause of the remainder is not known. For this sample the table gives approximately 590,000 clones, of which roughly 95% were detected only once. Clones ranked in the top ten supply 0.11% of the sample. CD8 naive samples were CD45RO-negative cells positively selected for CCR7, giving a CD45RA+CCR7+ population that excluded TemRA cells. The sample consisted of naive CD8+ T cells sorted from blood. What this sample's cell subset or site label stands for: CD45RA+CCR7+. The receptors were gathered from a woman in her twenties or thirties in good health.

For the CDR3, the DNA is TGTGCCAGCAGTCCGGGGGTCAGCTCCTACGAGCAGTACTTC. Protein sequence: CASSPGVSSYEQYF. The chain recombines TRBV27 with TRBJ2-7, with D maybe TRBD2 (6 bases). Germline-derived CDR1 and CDR2 are MNHEY and SMNVEV (reference sequence). V was trimmed by 5 bases and J by 0 bases, leaving 11 bases between them. This CDR3 spans 14 amino acids.

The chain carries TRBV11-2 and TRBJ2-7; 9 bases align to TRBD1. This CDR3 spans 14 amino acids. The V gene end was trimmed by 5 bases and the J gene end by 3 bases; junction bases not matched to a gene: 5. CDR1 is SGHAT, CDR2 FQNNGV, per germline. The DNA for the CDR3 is TGTGCCAGCAGCGCGGGACAGGGAAACTACGAGCAGTACTTC. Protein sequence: CASSAGQGNYEQYF.

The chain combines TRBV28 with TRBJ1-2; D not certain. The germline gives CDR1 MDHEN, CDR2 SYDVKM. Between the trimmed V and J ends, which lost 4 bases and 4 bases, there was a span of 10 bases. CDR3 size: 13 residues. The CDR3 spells CASSSVGFYGYTF. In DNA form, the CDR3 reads TGTGCCAGCAGTTCAGTTGGGTTCTATGGCTACACCTTC.

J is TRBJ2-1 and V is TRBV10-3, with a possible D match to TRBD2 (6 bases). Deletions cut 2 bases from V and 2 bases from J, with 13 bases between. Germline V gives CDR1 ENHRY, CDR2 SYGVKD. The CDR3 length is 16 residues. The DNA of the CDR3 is TGTGCCATCAGTGAGCGGGAGATGTCGGCCTACAATGAGCAGTTCTTC. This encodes CAISEREMSAYNEQFF.

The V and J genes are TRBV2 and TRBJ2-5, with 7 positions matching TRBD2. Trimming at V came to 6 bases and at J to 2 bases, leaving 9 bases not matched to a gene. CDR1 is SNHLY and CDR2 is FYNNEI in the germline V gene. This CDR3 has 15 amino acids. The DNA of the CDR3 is TGTGCCAGCAGCGACCCTAGCGGTAGACAAGAGACCCAGTACTTC. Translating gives CASSDPSGRQETQYF.

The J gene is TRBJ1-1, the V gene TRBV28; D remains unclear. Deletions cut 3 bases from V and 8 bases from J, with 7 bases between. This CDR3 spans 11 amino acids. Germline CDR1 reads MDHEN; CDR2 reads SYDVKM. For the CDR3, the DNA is TGTGCCAGCAGTTTGTTCAGGGAAGCTTTCTTT. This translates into CASSLFREAFF.

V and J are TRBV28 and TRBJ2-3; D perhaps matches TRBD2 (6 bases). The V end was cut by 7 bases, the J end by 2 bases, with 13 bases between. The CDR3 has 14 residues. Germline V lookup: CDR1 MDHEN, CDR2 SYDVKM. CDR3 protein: CASTATGDTDTQYF. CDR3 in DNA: TGTGCCAGCACGGCAACGGGGGACACAGATACGCAGTATTTT.

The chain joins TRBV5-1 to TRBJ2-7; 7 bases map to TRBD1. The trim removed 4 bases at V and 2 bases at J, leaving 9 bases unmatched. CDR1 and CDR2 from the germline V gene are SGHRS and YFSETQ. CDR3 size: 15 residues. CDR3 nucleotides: TGCGCCAGCAGCGGATCCGGGACAGCCCCCTACGAGCAGTACTTC. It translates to CASSGSGTAPYEQYF.

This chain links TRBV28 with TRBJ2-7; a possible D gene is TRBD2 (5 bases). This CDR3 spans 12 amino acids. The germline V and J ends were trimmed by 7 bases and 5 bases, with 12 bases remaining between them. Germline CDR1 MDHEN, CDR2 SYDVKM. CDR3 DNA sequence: TGTGCCAGCAACATCCGGGGAAACGAGCAGTACTTC. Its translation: CASNIRGNEQYF.

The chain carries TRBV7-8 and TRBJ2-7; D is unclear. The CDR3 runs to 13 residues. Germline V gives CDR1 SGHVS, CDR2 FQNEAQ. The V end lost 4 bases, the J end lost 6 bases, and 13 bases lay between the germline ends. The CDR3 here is CASSWVGIGEQYF. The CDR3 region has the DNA TGTGCCAGCAGCTGGGTAGGGATAGGCGAGCAGTACTTC.

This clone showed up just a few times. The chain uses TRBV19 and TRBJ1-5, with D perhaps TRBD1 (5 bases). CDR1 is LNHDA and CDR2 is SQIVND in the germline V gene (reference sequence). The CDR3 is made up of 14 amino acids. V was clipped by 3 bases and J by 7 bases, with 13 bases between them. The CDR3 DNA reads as TGTGCCAGTAGTATTGGGGGGATCGGCCAGCCCCAGCATTTT. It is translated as CASSIGGIGQPQHF.

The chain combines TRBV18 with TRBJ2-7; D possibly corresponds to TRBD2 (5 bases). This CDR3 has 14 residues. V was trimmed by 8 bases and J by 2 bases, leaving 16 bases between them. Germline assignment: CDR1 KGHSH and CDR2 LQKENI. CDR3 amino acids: CASQRGSSTYEQYF. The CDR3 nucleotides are TGTGCCAGCCAGCGTGGGAGTTCCACCTACGAGCAGTACTTC.

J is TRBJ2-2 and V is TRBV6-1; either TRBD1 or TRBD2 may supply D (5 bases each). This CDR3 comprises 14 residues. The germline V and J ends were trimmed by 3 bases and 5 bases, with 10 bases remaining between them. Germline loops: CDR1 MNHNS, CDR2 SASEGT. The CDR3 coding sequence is TGTGCCAGCAGTGACGGCTGGGGGACCGGGGAGCTGTTTTTT. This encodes CASSDGWGTGELFF.